The rows below give T cell receptor beta chains drawn from one sample of a study of blood T cell repertoires in COVID-19. TCRdb's table, derived via immunoSEQ multiplex PCR, lists solely in-frame clones and lacks some. The sample lists roughly 260,000 clones; about 89% were seen once. Sequencing was done on a sample of peripheral blood. These TCRs come from a woman aged 50 to 60 with acute or convalescent COVID-19. CDR3s include the opening cysteine and the closing phenylalanine or tryptophan. D genes are given only for firm matches. The size entry is marked missing in some rows and otherwise reads once, few, many or a size class.

13 TRBJ2-7 TRBD1 TRBV7-3 NA CASSRDRAYEQYF TGTGCCAGCAGTCGCGACAGGGCGTACGAGCAGTACTTC
14 TRBJ2-1 TRBD2 TRBV7-9 few CASSISGSYNEQFF TGTGCCAGCAGCATTAGCGGGTCTTACAATGAGCAGTTCTTC
14 TRBJ1-3 NA TRBV6-1 NA CASSKQGSGNTIYF TGTGCCAGCAGTAAACAGGGCTCTGGAAACACCATATATTTT
15 TRBJ1-2 TRBD1 TRBV28 NA CASSLMGQGVGGYTF TGTGCCAGCAGTTTAATGGGACAGGGAGTGGGTGGCTACACCTTC
16 TRBJ1-2 TRBD1 TRBV27 NA CASSSSLRGRADGYTF TGTGCCAGCAGTTCCTCCCTCAGGGGGCGCGCTGATGGCTACACCTTC
16 TRBJ2-7 NA TRBV27 once CASSLSRQGSLHEQYF TGTGCCAGCAGTTTATCACGGCAGGGGTCTTTACACGAGCAGTACTTC
17 TRBJ1-3 TRBD1 TRBV9 NA CASSSGTGYFSGNTIYF TGTGCCAGCAGCTCCGGGACAGGGTATTTTTCTGGAAACACCATATATTTT
12 TRBJ1-1 NA TRBV2 once CASSDDSTEAFF TGTGCCAGCAGTGATGACAGTACTGAAGCTTTCTTT
16 TRBJ2-3 TRBD2 TRBV5-4 NA CASSLVGTRKTDTQYF TGTGCCAGCAGCTTGGTCGGGACTAGAAAGACAGATACGCAGTATTTT
13 TRBJ1-1 NA TRBV10-2 once CASSDYRATEAFF TGCGCCAGCAGCGATTACAGGGCCACTGAAGCTTTCTTT
20 TRBJ2-1 TRBD2 TRBV7-6 NA CASSGTGTSGIIGSYNEQFF TGTGCCAGCAGCGGCACCGGGACTAGCGGGATTATAGGGTCCTACAATGAGCAGTTCTTC
14 TRBJ2-2 TRBD1 TRBV18 once CASSLGQGSGELFF TGTGCCAGCTCACTGGGACAGGGGTCCGGGGAGCTGTTTTTT
13 TRBJ1-5 NA TRBV19 NA CASRRQPGQPQHF TGTGCCAGTAGGAGGCAGCCGGGACAGCCCCAGCATTTT
12 TRBJ2-1 NA TRBV7-9 NA CASSPWENEQFF TGTGCCAGCAGCCCCTGGGAGAATGAGCAGTTCTTC
15 TRBJ2-5 TRBD2 TRBV5-1 NA CASTEVGGNQETQYF TGCGCCAGCACGGAAGTCGGGGGGAACCAAGAGACCCAGTACTTC
17 TRBJ2-2 TRBD2 TRBV7-9 NA CASSPTSGRRDTGELFF TGTGCCAGCAGCCCGACTAGCGGGAGAAGGGACACCGGGGAGCTGTTTTTT
12 TRBJ2-7 NA TRBV28 NA CASDGRGYEQYF TGTGCCAGCGATGGTAGAGGGTACGAGCAGTACTTC
14 TRBJ2-7 TRBD2 TRBV2 once CASSGRAGGNEQYF TGTGCCAGCAGTGGACGAGCGGGAGGGAACGAGCAGTACTTC
19 TRBJ2-3 NA TRBV4-1 NA CASSQSPQGYGFLTDTQYF TGCGCCAGCAGCCAGTCGCCCCAGGGGTATGGCTTCCTCACAGATACGCAGTATTTT
14 TRBJ1-2 NA TRBV28 NA CASRLQGLVYGYTF TGTGCCAGCCGCCTTCAGGGACTCGTCTATGGCTACACCTTC
13 TRBJ2-1 NA TRBV20-1 NA CSASGRLGGEQFF TGCAGTGCTAGTGGGAGACTAGGAGGTGAGCAGTTCTTC
14 TRBJ1-4 NA TRBV6-1 NA CASSEQGFNEKLFF TGTGCCAGCAGTGAACAGGGCTTTAATGAAAAACTGTTTTTT
18 TRBJ2-3 TRBD2 TRBV28 NA CASSFSGRVDAVTDTQYF TGTGCCAGCAGTTTCAGCGGGAGGGTCGACGCTGTCACAGATACGCAGTATTTT
16 TRBJ2-7 NA TRBV28 few CASSFHLAGLTYEQYF TGTGCCAGCAGTTTTCATCTGGCGGGATTGACCTACGAGCAGTACTTC
19 TRBJ2-6 NA TRBV5-1 NA CASSSLGAGYGTGANVLTF TGCGCCAGCAGCTCCCTGGGTGCAGGGTATGGCACTGGGGCCAACGTCCTGACTTTC
15 TRBJ2-5 NA TRBV4-1 NA CASSQAFLAGETQYF TGCGCCAGCAGCCAAGCGTTTCTAGCCGGTGAGACCCAGTACTTC
17 TRBJ2-3 TRBD2 TRBV11-2 NA CASSFRWGASGRDTQYF TGTGCCAGCAGCTTCCGCTGGGGGGCTAGCGGGAGGGATACGCAGTATTTT
15 TRBJ1-3 TRBD1 TRBV4-3 NA CASSRNQGAGNTIYF TGCGCCAGCAGCCGGAATCAGGGGGCTGGAAACACCATATATTTT
14 TRBJ2-3 NA TRBV5-1 NA CASSLGASTDTQYF TGCGCCAGCAGCTTGGGGGCTAGCACAGATACGCAGTATTTT
16 TRBJ1-1 TRBD1 TRBV5-1 NA CASSGNRGDMNTEAFF TGCGCCAGCAGCGGAAACAGGGGGGACATGAACACTGAAGCTTTCTTT
16 TRBJ2-7 TRBD1 TRBV23-1 NA CASFYLGQGEIPRQYF TGCGCCAGCTTTTACCTCGGACAGGGTGAAATCCCCCGGCAGTACTTC
16 TRBJ2-1 TRBD2 TRBV7-2 once CASSPSMTSGSYEQFF TGTGCCAGCAGCCCGAGTATGACTAGCGGGAGTTATGAGCAGTTCTTC
16 TRBJ1-5 NA TRBV28 once CASSPGPTRVNQPQHF TGTGCCAGCAGTCCCGGCCCGACCAGGGTCAATCAGCCCCAGCATTTT
15 TRBJ1-1 NA TRBV7-9 NA CASSLLGGLSTEAFF TGTGCCAGCAGCTTATTGGGGGGGTTGAGTACTGAAGCTTTCTTT
15 TRBJ1-1 NA TRBV6-5 NA CASSSVDSSSAEAFF TGTGCCAGCAGTTCTGTTGACAGTTCGAGCGCTGAAGCTTTCTTT
16 TRBJ1-2 TRBD1 TRBV10-3 NA CAISDFVQGRELGYTF TGTGCCATCAGTGATTTCGTACAGGGGCGTGAGCTTGGCTACACCTTC
16 TRBJ2-7 TRBD2 TRBV30 NA CAWSLQAASGTYEQYF TGTGCCTGGAGTCTCCAGGCGGCTAGCGGGACCTACGAGCAGTACTTC
15 TRBJ2-3 TRBD2 TRBV4-3 NA CASSQEAGGLDTQYF TGCGCCAGCAGCCAAGAAGCGGGAGGGCTAGATACGCAGTATTTT
16 TRBJ2-2 NA TRBV30 few CAWSVALLVNTGELFF TGTGCCTGGAGTGTAGCGCTCCTCGTGAACACCGGGGAGCTGTTTTTT
13 TRBJ1-2 NA TRBV6-2/TRBV6-3 NA CASSVQGNYGYTF TGTGCCAGCAGCGTCCAGGGGAACTATGGCTACACCTTC
13 TRBJ1-1 NA TRBV7-9 NA CASSFLLQGEAFF TGTGCCAGCAGCTTTCTTTTACAGGGAGAAGCTTTCTTT
15 TRBJ2-5 NA TRBV28 NA CASSLGGAVKETQYF TGTGCCAGCAGTTTAGGGGGGGCGGTAAAAGAGACCCAGTACTTC
14 TRBJ2-3 TRBD1 TRBV19 NA CASSGTGGAYTQYF TGTGCCAGTAGCGGGACAGGGGGCGCTTATACGCAGTATTTT
20 TRBJ2-3 TRBD2 TRBV18 NA CASSPGTGGTLAGRTDTQYF TGTGCCAGCTCACCAGGGACAGGAGGTACACTAGCGGGACGCACAGATACGCAGTATTTT
15 TRBJ2-7 NA TRBV27 NA CASSLGVRGWGEQYF TGTGCCAGCAGTTTAGGGGTAAGGGGCTGGGGCGAGCAGTACTTC
15 TRBJ2-7 TRBD2 TRBV11-3 NA CASSSLTSGRYEQYF TGTGCCAGCAGCTCGTTAACTAGCGGGAGGTACGAGCAGTACTTC
14 TRBJ2-1 TRBD2 TRBV3-1/TRBV3-2 NA CASSPAQREDEQFF TGTGCCAGCAGCCCAGCCCAGCGGGAGGATGAGCAGTTCTTC
11 TRBJ2-7 NA TRBV28 NA CASSFRYEQYF TGTGCCAGCAGTTTCCGTTACGAGCAGTACTTC
18 TRBJ2-3 TRBD2 TRBV24-1 few CATSDLQTLSGGTDTQYF TGTGCCACCAGTGATTTGCAGACACTAAGCGGGGGCACAGATACGCAGTATTTT
11 TRBJ2-3 NA TRBV5-1 few CASSFADTQYF TGCGCCAGCAGCTTCGCAGATACGCAGTATTTT
15 TRBJ2-7 TRBD2 TRBV5-1 NA CASSSAGLADYEQYF TGCGCCAGCAGCTCCGCCGGACTAGCGGACTACGAGCAGTACTTC
15 TRBJ2-1 NA TRBV18 NA CASSPPGLSYNEQFF TGTGCCAGCTCACCACCGGGACTCTCCTACAATGAGCAGTTCTTC
14 TRBJ2-1 TRBD2 TRBV29-1 NA CSVSISGSYNEQFF TGCAGCGTTTCTATTAGCGGGAGCTACAATGAGCAGTTCTTC
14 TRBJ2-7 TRBD2 TRBV5-1 NA CASSLSAGLSEQYF TGCGCCAGCAGCTTGTCAGCGGGACTGAGCGAGCAGTACTTC
16 TRBJ2-3 TRBD2 TRBV2 NA CASSQRLAGASDTQYF TGTGCCAGCAGTCAGAGACTAGCGGGAGCCTCAGATACGCAGTATTTT
17 TRBJ2-2 TRBD2 TRBV9 few CASSVGELAANTGELFF TGTGCCAGCAGCGTAGGGGAGCTAGCGGCGAACACCGGGGAGCTGTTTTTT
14 TRBJ1-5 NA TRBV20-1 NA CSASPGQLPQPQHF TGCAGTGCTAGTCCCGGACAGCTCCCTCAGCCCCAGCATTTT